This T cell receptor (beta chain) was recovered during a study of blood T cell repertoires in COVID-19. In the study overall: Material from acute and convalescent COVID-19 was sourced from the United States, Italy and Spain. In each case, the material was cDNA or gDNA derived from T cells, B-cell-depleted T cells, or PBMCs.

Some clones are missing from TCRdb's copy, which holds only in-frame ones; the method was immunoSEQ multiplex PCR. Among fewer than 350,000 clones listed, 80% to 95% were seen once. The CDR3 is 13 amino acids. The J segment lost 9 bases and the V segment lost 6 bases, leaving 2 bases of the junction unmatched. CDR1 and CDR2 (germline): MDHEN, SYDVKM. There are many counts of this clone. This chain joins TRBV28 and TRBJ1-6, with 10 bases fitting TRBD1. The TCR was taken from a woman aged 25-40 years with COVID-19, enrolled during active disease. The sequencing sample was made of peripheral blood. CDR3 sequence (DNA): TGTGCCAGCAGGGGACAGGGGTTTTCACCCCTCCACTTT. Translation gives CASRGQGFSPLHF.